The 11 T cell receptor beta chains given below trace back to one sample, sequenced in a study of cytomegalovirus exposure and HLA in healthy donors. TCRdb's table, derived via immunoSEQ multiplex PCR, lists solely in-frame clones and lacks some. Here the sample spans 130,000 to 150,000 clones, about 87% being singletons. Sample: PBMCs. The receptors originated from a woman aged 25 to 39 in good health and CMV-seropositive.

The V call is TRBV5-1, the J call TRBJ2-1; the match to TRBD2 covers 9 bases. CDR3 length: 15 residues. Germline-derived CDR1 and CDR2 are SGHRS and YFSETQ. The V gene end was trimmed by 2 bases and the J gene end by 2 bases; junction bases not matched to a gene: 2. CDR3 bases: TGCGCCAGCAGCTTCGGCGGGGGGGCCTACAATGAGCAGTTCTTC. Its protein product is CASSFGGGAYNEQFF. The entire variable domain, with the rest obtained from reference TRBV5-1 and TRBJ2-1, is as follows: KAGVTQTPRYLIKTRGQQVTLSCSPISGHRSVSWYQQTPGQGLQFLFEYFSETQRNKGNFPGRFSGRQFSNSRSEMNVSTLELGDSALYLCASSFGGGAYNEQFFGPGTRLTVL.

This clone was observed a few times. The rearrangement joins TRBV7-9 to TRBJ2-1; maybe TRBD1 (5 bases). The germline V gene encodes CDR1 SEHNR and CDR2 FQNEAQ (reference sequence). This CDR3 spans 14 amino acids. V was shortened by 0 bases and J by 5 bases, with 8 bases between the two germline ends. CDR3 loop: CASSLADSNNEQFF. CDR3 DNA sequence: TGTGCCAGCAGCTTAGCCGACAGTAACAATGAGCAGTTCTTC.

The chain recombines TRBV7-9 with TRBJ2-2; TRBD1 matches 8 bases. V lost 5 bases to trimming and J lost 4 bases; unmatched junction nucleotides: 6. CDR3 length equals 15 residues. CDR1 and CDR2 from the germline V gene are SEHNR and FQNEAQ (reference sequence). CDR3 DNA: TGTGCCAGCAGCCGACAGGGGAGGAGCACCGGGGAGCTGTTTTTT. It specifies CASSRQGRSTGELFF.

This clone occurred a few times. V and J are TRBV11-2 and TRBJ2-7; 7 bases align to TRBD2. Germline lookup yields CDR1 SGHAT and CDR2 FQNNGV. The CDR3 has 15 residues. V trimming: 0 bases; J trimming: 0 bases; junction bases outside the gene matches: 2. CDR3 sequence (DNA): TGTGCCAGCAGCTTAGACCTAGCGGTCTCCTACGAGCAGTACTTC. Its protein product is CASSLDLAVSYEQYF. Looking up the rest from reference TRBV11-2 and TRBJ2-7 gives the full variable domain: EAGVAQSPRYKIIEKRQSVAFWCNPISGHATLYWYQQILGQGPKLLIQFQNNGVVDDSQLPKDRFSAERLKGVDSTLKIQPAKLEDSAVYLCASSLDLAVSYEQYFGPGTRLTVT.

The J gene is TRBJ2-7, the V gene TRBV28; 8 bases map to TRBD1. CDR1 MDHEN and CDR2 SYDVKM come from the germline V gene. With 3 bases clipped from V and 3 bases from J, the junction kept 4 bases outside the gene matches. This CDR3 is built from 14 residues. The CDR3 here is CASSFLTGVYEQYF. CDR3 in DNA: TGTGCCAGCAGTTTTCTGACAGGGGTCTACGAGCAGTACTTC.

The chain is built from TRBV2 and TRBJ2-2; TRBD1 agrees at 11 bases. The CDR3 is made up of 16 amino acids. Germline V gene lookup returns CDR1 SNHLY and CDR2 FYNNEI. V was clipped by 4 bases and J by 5 bases; unmatched bases: 6. The CDR3 DNA sequence: TGTGCCAGCAGTGGGACAGGGGGCGGGTATACCGGGGAGCTGTTTTTT. Translation gives CASSGTGGGYTGELFF.

The chain recombines TRBV19 with TRBJ2-2, with D maybe TRBD1 (6 bases). CDR3 length: 13 amino acids. Between the trimmed V and J ends, which lost 4 bases and 7 bases, there was a span of 10 bases. The germline CDR1 and CDR2 sequences are LNHDA and SQIVND (reference sequence). CDR3 amino acids: CASSTGAIGELFF. The CDR3 DNA sequence: TGTGCCAGTAGTACAGGGGCGATCGGGGAGCTGTTTTTT.

The chain combines TRBV6-1 with TRBJ1-1; D may be TRBD1 (6 bases). Germline V gene sequence: CDR1 MNHNS, CDR2 SASEGT. CDR3 length: 13 residues. V gave up 7 bases and J gave up 1 base, with 10 bases separating them. CDR3: CASMGGPNTEAFF. The CDR3 DNA reads as TGTGCCAGCATGGGGGGGCCGAACACTGAAGCTTTCTTT.

The chain links TRBV29-1 to TRBJ2-3; TRBD1 is a possible D gene (5 bases). Germline CDR1 reads SQVTM; CDR2 reads ANQGSEA. The CDR3 loop spans 13 amino acids. The V gene lost 5 bases and the J gene lost 1 base, with 10 bases spanning the gap. CDR3 region: CSVTKQGTDTQYF. CDR3 nucleotide sequence: TGCAGCGTTACTAAACAGGGCACAGATACGCAGTATTTT.

V is TRBV11-2 and J is TRBJ2-7, with TRBD2 identical over 8 bases. Trimming cost V 5 bases and J 3 bases; bases outside gene matches: 15. This CDR3 is built from 17 residues. Germline V gene data show CDR1 as SGHAT and CDR2 as FQNNGV. CDR3 DNA sequence: TGTGCCAGCAGCCGCGGGACTAGTGTAACGGGAGGCTACGAGCAGTACTTC. Its translation: CASSRGTSVTGGYEQYF.

This chain uses TRBV5-1 with TRBJ2-3; D possibly corresponds to TRBD1 (7 bases). Between the trimmed V and J ends, which lost 3 bases and 5 bases, there was a span of 13 bases. The CDR3 runs to 14 residues. CDR1 and CDR2 (germline): SGHRS, YFSETQ. The DNA for the CDR3 is TGCGCCAGCAGCTCCACTCAGGGGGGAGATACGCAGTATTTT. Encoded protein: CASSSTQGGDTQYF.